The present T cell receptor beta chain was sequenced within a study of tumor-infiltrating lymphocytes in localized non-small cell lung cancer. The overall study: Several tumor histologies, both smoking statuses, and some post-neoadjuvant chemotherapy samples were included.

TCRdb keeps only in-frame clones here, not all; method: immunoSEQ multiplex PCR. Among about 12,000 clones listed, over 75% were seen once. This clone appeared a single time. The CDR3 consists of 15 residues. In germline, CDR1 is SGHTA, CDR2 FQGNSA. The V end lost 5 bases, the J end lost 0 bases, and 11 bases lay between the germline ends. This receptor was obtained from a human donor with non-small cell lung cancer. The material sequenced was uninvolved lung tissue not adjacent to the tumor. The chain recombines TRBV7-2 with TRBJ1-5; a possible D gene is TRBD1 (5 bases). The CDR3 nucleotides are TGTGCCAGCAGCCGGGACGGCTATAGCAATCAGCCCCAGCATTTT. Amino acid sequence: CASSRDGYSNQPQHF.